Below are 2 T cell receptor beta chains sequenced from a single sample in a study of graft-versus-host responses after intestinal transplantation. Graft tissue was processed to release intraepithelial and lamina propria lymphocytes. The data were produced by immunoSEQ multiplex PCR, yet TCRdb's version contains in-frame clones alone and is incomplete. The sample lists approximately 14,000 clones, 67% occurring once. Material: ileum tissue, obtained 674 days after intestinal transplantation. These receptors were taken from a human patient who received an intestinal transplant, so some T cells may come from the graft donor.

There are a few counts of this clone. CDR3 bases: TGCGCCAGCAGCCAAGTTTCCCAGGGACAGAACATTCAGTACTTC. Amino acids: CASSQVSQGQNIQYF. This sequence joins TRBV4-1 and TRBJ2-4; TRBD1 agrees at 7 bases. Germline CDR1 reads MGHRA; CDR2 reads YSYEKL. Trimming removed 1 base from V and 7 bases from J; junction bases left unmatched: 7. The CDR3 runs 15 residues.

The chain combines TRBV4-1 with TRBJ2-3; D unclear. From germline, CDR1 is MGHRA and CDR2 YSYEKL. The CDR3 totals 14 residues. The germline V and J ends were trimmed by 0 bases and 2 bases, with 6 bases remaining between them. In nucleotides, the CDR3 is TGCGCCAGCAGCCAAGAGACAAACACAGATACGCAGTATTTT. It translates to CASSQETNTDTQYF.